The 14 T cell receptor beta chains given below trace back to one sample, sequenced in a study of human T cells and chemical hapten exposure. TCRdb reprocessed the RACE reads via MiXCR and lists one record per CDR3 protein. Counted here are fewer than 140,000 distinct CDR3 sequences, 10% to 15% occurring once; the ten biggest clones make up 1.6%. Indicated time point: pre-sensitization, week 0. Treatment in this sample: therapeutic diphenylcyclopropenone sensitization with weekly scalp DPC. Sequenced material: whole blood, taken in connection with sensitization to the hapten diphenylcyclopropenone (DPC). Receptors were obtained from a woman aged 50 to 60 with alopecia areata. Some clones in this sample may be carry-over from other donors' samples.

The table lists this clonotype with many counts. The rearrangement links TRBV7-9 to TRBJ2-1; the match to TRBD2 covers 13 bases. Germline values: CDR1 SEHNR, CDR2 FQNEAQ (reference sequence). V shed 1 base, J shed 7 bases, and the junction held 4 bases outside the gene matches. The CDR3 is 16 residues long. CDR3 sequence (DNA): TGTGCCAGCAGCTTAGTTGTGACTAGCGGGAGGAATGAGCAGTTCTTC. It is translated as CASSLVVTSGRNEQFF. Full variable domain (rest looked up from reference TRBV7-9 and TRBJ2-1): DTGVSQNPRHKITKRGQNVTFRCDPISEHNRLYWYRQTLGQGPEFLTYFQNEAQLEKSRLLSDRFSAERPKGSFSTLEIQRTEQGDSAMYLCASSLVVTSGRNEQFFGPGTRLTVL.

In DNA, the CDR3 is TGTGCCAGCAGTTACCCGAGACTAGCGGGAGCCCATGAGCAGTTCTTC. Translated, it gives CASSYPRLAGAHEQFF. This chain joins TRBV6-2 or TRBV6-3 and TRBJ2-1; 12 bases line up with TRBD2. Per the germline V gene, CDR1 is MNHEY and CDR2 is SVGEGT. V shed 2 bases and J 8 bases; nucleotides not matched to a gene: 7. The CDR3 totals 16 residues.

The chain links TRBV19 to TRBJ2-7; the match to TRBD1 covers 7 bases. Germline values: CDR1 LNHDA, CDR2 SQIVND (reference sequence). The CDR3 is 16 residues long. V shed 3 bases, J shed 1 base, and the junction held 9 bases outside the gene matches. For the CDR3, the DNA is TGTGCCAGTAGTATCCAGGCGACAGGGCCATCCTACGAGCAGTACTTC. Translation gives CASSIQATGPSYEQYF.

V gene TRBV24-1 combines with J gene TRBJ2-1, with 8 bases lining up with TRBD2. V lost 7 bases, J lost 12 bases, and 13 bases stayed unmatched. The CDR3 runs 14 residues. From germline, CDR1 is KGHDR and CDR2 SFDVKD. Written as DNA, the CDR3 is TGTGCCACCAGCGCTCAAAGCGGGAGATGGGGGCAGTTCTTC. Residues: CATSAQSGRWGQFF.

V and J are TRBV18 and TRBJ1-5, with 9 nucleotides matching TRBD1. This CDR3 is built from 17 residues. From germline, CDR1 is KGHSH and CDR2 LQKENI. Trimming cost V 3 bases and J 4 bases; bases outside gene matches: 10. The CDR3, as DNA: TGTGCCAGCTCACCCAACCCCGGGACAGGGTTTAATCAGCCCCAGCATTTT. It is translated as CASSPNPGTGFNQPQHF.

The chain carries TRBV5-1 and TRBJ2-1; 9 positions match TRBD1. The CDR3 covers 15 residues. Per germline, CDR1 SGHRS and CDR2 YFSETQ. Germline trimming cut 2 bases from V and 6 bases from J; bases unmatched to any gene: 6. The CDR3 is CASSLLGQGSNEQFF. The DNA of the CDR3 is TGCGCCAGCAGCTTACTGGGACAGGGTAGCAATGAGCAGTTCTTC. The whole variable domain, filled in from reference TRBV5-1 and TRBJ2-1, reads KAGVTQTPRYLIKTRGQQVTLSCSPISGHRSVSWYQQTPGQGLQFLFEYFSETQRNKGNFPGRFSGRQFSNSRSEMNVSTLELGDSALYLCASSLLGQGSNEQFFGPGTRLTVL.

The chain employs TRBV3-1 and TRBJ2-7; a weak D match, TRBD2 (6 bases). CDR1 is LGHDT, CDR2 YNNKEL, per germline (reference sequence). V was trimmed by 1 base and J by 2 bases, leaving 9 bases between them. This CDR3 contains 14 residues. CDR3 in amino acids: CASSQAGGTYEQYF. CDR3 coding DNA: TGTGCCAGCAGCCAAGCAGGCGGGACCTACGAGCAGTACTTC.

Ten or more counts support this clonotype. V gene TRBV10-3 combines with J gene TRBJ2-7, with a weak D call TRBD1 (6 bases). Germline loops: CDR1 ENHRY, CDR2 SYGVKD. This CDR3 spans 12 amino acids. The ends were cut back, 10 bases at V and 2 bases at J, with 12 bases in the middle. CDR3 sequence: CATTDRPYEQYF. As DNA, the CDR3 is TGTGCCACCACGGACAGACCCTACGAGCAGTACTTC.

This clonotype turned up a few times. This sequence joins TRBV7-6 and TRBJ1-1; D call uncertain. CDR3 length: 12 amino acids. The V end lost 0 bases, the J end lost 7 bases, and 6 bases lay between the germline ends. Germline CDR1 reads SGHVS; CDR2 reads FNYEAQ. CDR3 nucleotide sequence: TGTGCCAGCAGCTTAGCGGCGGGTGAAGCTTTCTTT. Protein: CASSLAAGEAFF.

This clonotype appeared many times. The J gene is TRBJ2-6, the V gene TRBV5-1; TRBD1 matches 7 bases. The CDR3 covers 20 residues. The V gene end was trimmed by 0 bases and the J gene end by 0 bases; junction bases not matched to a gene: 12. Per germline, CDR1 SGHRS and CDR2 YFSETQ. The CDR3 loop is CASSLAGTAFTSSGANVLTF. The CDR3 DNA sequence: TGCGCCAGCAGCTTGGCCGGGACAGCCTTTACTAGCTCTGGGGCCAACGTCCTGACTTTC.

This clonotype appeared a few times. The chain links TRBV7-6 to TRBJ2-2, with 11 bases identical to TRBD1. J gave up 5 bases and V 4 bases, and 6 bases lay outside the gene matches. CDR3 length equals 16 residues. CDR1 is SGHVS, CDR2 FNYEAQ, per germline. The CDR3 protein is CASSSGDRGYTGELFF. The CDR3 bases are TGTGCCAGCAGCTCCGGGGACAGGGGGTATACCGGGGAGCTGTTTTTT.

This clonotype has just a few counts. The rearrangement uses TRBV18 and TRBJ1-1; a possible D gene is TRBD1 (5 bases). The germline CDR1 and CDR2 sequences are KGHSH and LQKENI. The germline V and J ends were trimmed by 0 bases and 4 bases, with 6 bases remaining between them. The CDR3 sequence is 13 residues long. The CDR3 DNA reads as TGTGCCAGCTCACCACCGGGGGGCACTGAAGCTTTCTTT. Its translation: CASSPPGGTEAFF.

Ten or more counts support this clonotype. V usage is TRBV28 and J usage is TRBJ2-7, with TRBD1 matching 7 bases. V shed 6 bases, J shed 3 bases, and the junction held 8 bases outside the gene matches. This CDR3 contains 14 residues. The V gene's germline CDR1 is MDHEN and CDR2 SYDVKM. The DNA for the CDR3 is TGTGCCAGCAGAGTCCCCGGGACAGACTACGAGCAGTACTTC. It codes for CASRVPGTDYEQYF.

This clonotype turned up a few times. The chain links TRBV28 to TRBJ1-5; D is undetermined. The ends were cut back, 6 bases at V and 7 bases at J, with 13 bases in the middle. This CDR3 has 13 amino acids. CDR1 and CDR2 from the germline V gene are MDHEN and SYDVKM. The CDR3 DNA reads TGTGCCAGCAGCTTAACTGGAGGACAGCCCCAGCATTTT. Amino acid sequence: CASSLTGGQPQHF.